One and the same sample provided the 10 T cell receptor beta chains below, sequenced in a study of identifying expanded T cells in peripheral blood. The table came from immunoSEQ multiplex PCR; TCRdb's copy has only in-frame clones and leaves some out. This table holds 70,000 to 95,000 clones, 88% found once. The sequenced sample consisted of blood. Every receptor here comes from a person between 18 and 70 years old in good health.

V gene TRBV19 combines with J gene TRBJ1-1; TRBD1 aligns across 9 bases. The J segment lost 11 bases and the V segment lost 4 bases, leaving 11 bases of the junction unmatched. The CDR3 is 14 amino acids. Germline V CDR1 and CDR2: LNHDA, SQIVND (reference sequence). The CDR3 bases are TGTGCCAGTAGTAGGTCCCGGGACAGGGAAAAGGCTTTCTTT. This gives the protein CASSRSRDREKAFF. Complete variable domain (other parts from reference TRBV19 and TRBJ1-1): DGGITQSPKYLFRKEGQNVTLSCEQNLNHDAMYWYRQDPGQGLRLIYYSQIVNDFQKGDIAEGYSVSREKKESFPLTVTSAQKNPTAFYLCASSRSRDREKAFFGQGTRLTVV.

This clone was seen more than once but under ten times. The chain recombines TRBV27 with TRBJ2-3; D possibly corresponds to TRBD2 (6 bases). The ends were cut back, 4 bases at V and 0 bases at J, with 11 bases in the middle. CDR3 length: 15 amino acids. CDR1 is MNHEY and CDR2 is SMNVEV in the germline V gene (reference sequence). The CDR3 DNA reads as TGTGCCAGCAGTTCGCTAGCGTTTAGCACAGATACGCAGTATTTT. Translation: CASSSLAFSTDTQYF.

This clone has only one observation. The chain combines TRBV7-3 with TRBJ2-2; 10 nucleotides match TRBD2. V trimming: 5 bases; J trimming: 5 bases; junction bases outside the gene matches: 11. The CDR3 has 17 amino acids. Germline CDR1 SGHTA, CDR2 FQGTGA. The CDR3 DNA is TGTGCCAGCAGCAGAGGACTAGCGGAGGGGGAAACCGGGGAGCTGTTTTTT. Translating it yields CASSRGLAEGETGELFF.

The J gene is TRBJ2-2, the V gene TRBV28; 9 bases fit TRBD2. Germline V gene lookup returns CDR1 MDHEN and CDR2 SYDVKM. V lost 8 bases, J lost 1 base, and 14 bases stayed unmatched. The CDR3 covers 18 residues. Here the CDR3 DNA reads TGTGCCAGCTTCTCCCGCGGGGGGGGCTTAGAGAACACCGGGGAGCTGTTTTTT. This gives the protein CASFSRGGGLENTGELFF.

The rearrangement uses TRBV29-1 and TRBJ2-3; the D gene is possibly TRBD2 (5 bases). The germline V gene encodes CDR1 SQVTM and CDR2 ANQGSEA. CDR3 length: 13 residues. Trimming cost V 3 bases and J 6 bases, with 13 bases left between them. The CDR3 loop is CSVDWPTGDTQYF. The CDR3, as DNA: TGCAGCGTTGATTGGCCTACGGGGGATACGCAGTATTTT.

The CDR3 DNA sequence: TGTGCCAGCAGCTTCGGACAGGCCCAACTCGGGAACGGCCAGTACTTC. The encoded protein is CASSFGQAQLGNGQYF. This sequence joins TRBV5-5 and TRBJ2-5; 7 bases match TRBD1. Germline CDR1 is SGHKS and CDR2 is YYEKEE (reference sequence). The CDR3 contains 16 residues. Trimming at V came to 2 bases and at J to 10 bases, leaving 17 bases not matched to a gene.

V and J are TRBV28 and TRBJ1-1; 8 nucleotides align to TRBD1. The CDR3 length is 18 residues. Germline V gene lookup returns CDR1 MDHEN and CDR2 SYDVKM. The ends lost 9 bases at V and 0 bases at J; junction bases unmatched: 18. CDR3 residues: CASISWGQATNMNTEAFF. In DNA, the CDR3 is TGTGCCAGTATATCCTGGGGACAGGCTACCAACATGAACACTGAAGCTTTCTTT.

The chain is built from TRBV4-2 and TRBJ2-5; 8 bases align to TRBD2. Trimming removed 0 bases from V and 5 bases from J; junction bases left unmatched: 8. The CDR3 extends over 16 amino acids. Germline assignment: CDR1 LGHNA and CDR2 YNFKEQ. CDR3 loop: CASSQDAPGGGETQYF. The CDR3 DNA sequence: TGTGCCAGCAGCCAAGATGCCCCGGGAGGGGGGGAGACCCAGTACTTC.

DNA for the CDR3: TGTGCCAGCAGGCCCGGATTCAGGTCCGATGAAAAACTGTTTTTT. Its protein is CASRPGFRSDEKLFF. The gene calls are TRBV9 and TRBJ1-4; D uncertain. The CDR3 sequence is 15 residues long. Deletions cut 5 bases from V and 6 bases from J, with 17 bases between. Per germline, CDR1 SGDLS and CDR2 YYNGEE.

This clone occurred a few times. The chain joins TRBV4-1 to TRBJ1-4; 8 bases match TRBD1. The CDR3 contains 21 residues. Germline V gene lookup returns CDR1 MGHRA and CDR2 YSYEKL. The J segment lost 9 bases and the V segment lost 0 bases, leaving 24 bases of the junction unmatched. CDR3 DNA: TGCGCCAGCAGCCAAGATCGCCGGGCAGGGGGCGCATCGAGGGGGGAAAAAAAACTGTTTTTT. It codes for CASSQDRRAGGASRGEKKLFF.